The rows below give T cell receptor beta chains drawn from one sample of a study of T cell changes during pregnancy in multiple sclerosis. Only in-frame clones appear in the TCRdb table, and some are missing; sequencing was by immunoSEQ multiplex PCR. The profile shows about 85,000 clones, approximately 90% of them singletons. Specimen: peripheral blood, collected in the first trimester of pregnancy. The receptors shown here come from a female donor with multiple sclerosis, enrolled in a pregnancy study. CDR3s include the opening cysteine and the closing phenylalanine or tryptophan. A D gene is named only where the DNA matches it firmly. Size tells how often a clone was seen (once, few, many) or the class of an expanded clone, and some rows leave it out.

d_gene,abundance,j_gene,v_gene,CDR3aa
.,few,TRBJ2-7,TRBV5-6,CASSSDIYSYEQYF
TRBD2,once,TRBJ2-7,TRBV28,CASSLLAGGYEQYF
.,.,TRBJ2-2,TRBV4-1,CASSQDRGGSTGELFF
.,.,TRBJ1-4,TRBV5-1,CASSKQDGVATNEKLFF
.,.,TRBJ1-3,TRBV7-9,CASSLALGEYSGNTIYF
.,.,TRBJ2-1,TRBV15,CATSHVTRSDEQFF
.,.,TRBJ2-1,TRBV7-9,CASSSRDPSRDEQFF
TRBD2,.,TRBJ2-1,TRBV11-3,CASSPFRTSGGSYNEQFF
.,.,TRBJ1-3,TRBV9,CASSPRLSGNTIYF
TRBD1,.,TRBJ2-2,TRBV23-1,CASSQLVVSGGYTGELFF
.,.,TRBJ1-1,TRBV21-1,CASSPVWGTVRSTEAFF
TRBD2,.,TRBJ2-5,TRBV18,CASSPPSGVKETQYF
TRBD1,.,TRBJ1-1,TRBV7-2,CASSQGQLNTEAFF
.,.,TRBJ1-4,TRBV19,CASSTGTNLGMSKLFF
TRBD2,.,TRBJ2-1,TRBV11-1,CASSLGGLEGEQFF
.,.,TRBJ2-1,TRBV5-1,CASSADSGTRKYNEQFF
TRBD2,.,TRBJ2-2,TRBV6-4,CASSDSGASGTHTGELFF
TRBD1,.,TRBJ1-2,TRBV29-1,CSAEDRGYGYTF
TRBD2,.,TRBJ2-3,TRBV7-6,CASSGGGPDTQYF
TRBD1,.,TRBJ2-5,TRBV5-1,CASSLADRGGGETQYF
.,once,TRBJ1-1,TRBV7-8,CASSLGGGVGTNTEAFF
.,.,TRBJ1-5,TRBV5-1,CASSLGDREFNQPQHF
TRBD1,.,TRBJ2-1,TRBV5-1,CASSSTGGSGNEQFF
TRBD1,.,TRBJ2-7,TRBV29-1,CSVSLGPGGLYEQYF
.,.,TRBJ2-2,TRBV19,CASSRQQDTGELFF
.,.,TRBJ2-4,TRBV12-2,CASGLGSGRALGNIQYF
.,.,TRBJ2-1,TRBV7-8,CASSFGGGNEQFF
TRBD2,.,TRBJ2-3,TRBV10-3,CAILAGGNTDTQYF
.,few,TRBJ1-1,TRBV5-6,CASSRRVIGSTEAFF
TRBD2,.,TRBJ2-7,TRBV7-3,CASSLTSGSGYEQYF
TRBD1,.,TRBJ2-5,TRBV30,CAWSATGTATQYF
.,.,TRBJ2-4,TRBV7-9,CASSLVVGAAKNIQYF
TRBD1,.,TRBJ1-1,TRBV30,CAWRQGANTEAFF
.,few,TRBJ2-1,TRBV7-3,CASSLGRDNEQFF
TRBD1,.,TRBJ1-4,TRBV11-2,CASSPGQDGGEKLFF
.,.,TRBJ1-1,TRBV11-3,CASSVRGTGTEAFF
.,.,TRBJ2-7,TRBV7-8,CASSSDLATGYEQYF
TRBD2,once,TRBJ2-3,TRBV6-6,CASSPSLAGGKWAQYF
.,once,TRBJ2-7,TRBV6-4,CASSGGVLRVGNSYEQYF
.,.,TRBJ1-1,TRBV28,CASVWNTEAFF
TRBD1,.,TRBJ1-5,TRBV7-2,CASSLQGDQPQHF
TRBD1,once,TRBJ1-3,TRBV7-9,CASSLRDRDFVGNTIYF
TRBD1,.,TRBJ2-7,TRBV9,CASSEPLGQGALGLDEQYF
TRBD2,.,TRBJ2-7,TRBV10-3,CAISESISGAIEQYF
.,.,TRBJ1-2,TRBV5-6,CASSLGDPGGDGYTF
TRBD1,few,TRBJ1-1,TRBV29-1,CSGRTGPEAFF
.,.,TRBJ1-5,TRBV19,CASPTGTPDQPQHF
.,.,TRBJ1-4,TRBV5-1,CASSPAGANEKLFF
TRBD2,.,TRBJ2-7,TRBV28,CASSSRTRDPYEQYF
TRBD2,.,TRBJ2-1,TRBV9,CASSPTSGSRNEQFF
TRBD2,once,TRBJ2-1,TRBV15,CATSRSSGGVDEQFF
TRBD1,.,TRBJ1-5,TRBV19,CASRRTGGDQPQHF
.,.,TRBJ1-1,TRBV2,CASSELGAVKAFF
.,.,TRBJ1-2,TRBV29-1,CSVSRRLDIYEGYTF
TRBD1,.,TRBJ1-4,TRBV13,CASSSGRQGSDKLFF